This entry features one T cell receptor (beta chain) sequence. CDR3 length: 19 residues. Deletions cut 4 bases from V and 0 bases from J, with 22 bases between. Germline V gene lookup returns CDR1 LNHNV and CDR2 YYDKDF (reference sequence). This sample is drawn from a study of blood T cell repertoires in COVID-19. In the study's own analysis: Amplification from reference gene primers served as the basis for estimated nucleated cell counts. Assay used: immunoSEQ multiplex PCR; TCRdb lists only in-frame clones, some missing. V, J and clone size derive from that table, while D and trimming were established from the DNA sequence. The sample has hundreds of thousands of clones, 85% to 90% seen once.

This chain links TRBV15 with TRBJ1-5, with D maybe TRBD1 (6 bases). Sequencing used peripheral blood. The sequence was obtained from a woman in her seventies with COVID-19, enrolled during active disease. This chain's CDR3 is CATSIFSDRSTHSNQPQHF. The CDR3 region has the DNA TGTGCCACCAGCATCTTTTCCGACAGGAGTACCCATAGCAATCAGCCCCAGCATTTT.